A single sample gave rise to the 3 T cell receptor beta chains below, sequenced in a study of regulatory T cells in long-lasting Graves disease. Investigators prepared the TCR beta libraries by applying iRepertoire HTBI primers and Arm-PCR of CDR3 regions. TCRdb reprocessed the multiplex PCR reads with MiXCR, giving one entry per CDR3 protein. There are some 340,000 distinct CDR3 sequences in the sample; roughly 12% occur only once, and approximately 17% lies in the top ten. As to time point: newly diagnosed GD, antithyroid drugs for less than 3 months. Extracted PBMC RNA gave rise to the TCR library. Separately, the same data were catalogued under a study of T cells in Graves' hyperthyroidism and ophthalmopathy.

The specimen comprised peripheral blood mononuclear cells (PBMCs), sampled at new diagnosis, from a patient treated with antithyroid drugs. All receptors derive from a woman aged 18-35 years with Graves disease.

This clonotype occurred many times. CDR3 protein: CSAGQGAADTQYF. The CDR3 coding sequence is TGCAGTGCCGGACAGGGGGCGGCAGATACGCAGTATTTT. The chain couples TRBV20-1 to TRBJ2-3; 11 bases are shared with TRBD1. The ends lost 6 bases at V and 4 bases at J; junction bases unmatched: 3. The germline V gene encodes CDR1 DFQATT and CDR2 SNEGSKA (reference sequence). The CDR3 covers 13 residues.

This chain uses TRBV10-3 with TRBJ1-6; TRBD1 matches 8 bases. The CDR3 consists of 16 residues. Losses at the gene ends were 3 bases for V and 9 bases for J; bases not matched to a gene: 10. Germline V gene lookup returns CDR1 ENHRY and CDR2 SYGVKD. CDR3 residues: CAISDQRQGSSSPLHF. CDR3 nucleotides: TGTGCCATCAGTGACCAAAGACAGGGGTCCAGTTCACCCCTCCACTTT.

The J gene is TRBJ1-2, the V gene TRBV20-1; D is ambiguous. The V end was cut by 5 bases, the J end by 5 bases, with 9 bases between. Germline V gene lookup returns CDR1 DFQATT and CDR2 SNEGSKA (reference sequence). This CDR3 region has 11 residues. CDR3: CSAPDFYGYTF. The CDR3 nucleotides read TGCAGTGCTCCTGATTTTTATGGCTACACCTTC.